This T cell receptor beta chain originates from a study of T cells in Graves' hyperthyroidism and ophthalmopathy. TCR beta CDR3 sequences were amplified from RNA transcripts. First-round RT-PCR targeting the TCR CDR3 was performed with the HTBI primer set. TCRdb passed the multiplex PCR reads through MiXCR, listing each CDR3 protein once. The sample has approximately 560,000 distinct CDR3 sequences, 15% to 19% seen once. The CDR3 spans 16 residues. CDR1 and CDR2 (germline): SGHRS, YFSETQ. Trimming cost V 2 bases and J 4 bases; bases outside gene matches: 10. This clonotype was recorded at least ten times. The antigen remains undetermined. Overall study findings and caveats: Blood also carried most thyroid clonotypes expanded above 0.001. The model made its ophthalmopathy prediction, and onset followed a median about 6 months later.

This chain uses TRBV5-1 with TRBJ2-3; 7 bases are shared with TRBD2. The sample consisted of blood. The source is a woman in her 30s with Graves' hyperthyroidism. The CDR3 DNA is TGCGCCAGCAGCTTTAGGCCGCGGGAGCCCGCAGATACGCAGTATTTT. Residues: CASSFRPREPADTQYF.